Reported below is one TCR beta chain. Random hexamers primed reverse transcription of 0.5 to 1 ug RNA. TCRdb re-derived calls from the immunoSEQ multiplex PCR reads in MiXCR, one entry per CDR3 protein. This sample has 150,000 to 200,000 distinct CDR3 sequences, with approximately 94% found just once. The data originate from a study of CD8 T cells in Susac syndrome. Negative isolation yielded the CD8+ and CD4+ T cells, while FACS enriched the TEMRA cells. This TCR came from a human donor with multiple sclerosis. The sample consisted of CD4+ T cells from PBMCs.

As DNA, the CDR3 is TGCGCCAGCAGCCAAGGCGTCCTGAGCTCCTACGAGCAGTACTTC. This gives the protein CASSQGVLSSYEQYF. V gene TRBV4-3 combines with J gene TRBJ2-7; D remains ambiguous. The CDR3 sequence is 15 residues long. Trimming removed 1 base from V and 0 bases from J, with 10 bases in between. In germline, CDR1 is LGHNA, CDR2 YSLEER.